This TCR beta chain was identified in a study of OX40 agonist ivuxolimab in advanced cancers. Only in-frame clones appear in the TCRdb table, and some are missing; sequencing was by immunoSEQ multiplex PCR. Among some 78,000 clones listed, around 87% were seen once. V lost 4 bases and J lost 1; bases outside the gene matches: 11. This CDR3 region has 17 residues. CDR1 is SGHRS and CDR2 is YFSETQ in the germline V gene. Source: CD4+ or CD8+ T cells sorted from blood, taken in a trial of the OX40 agonist ivuxolimab. The receptor's source is an adult with an advanced solid tumor such as melanoma, head and neck, liver or kidney cancer. The V and J genes are TRBV5-1 and TRBJ2-3; the match to TRBD2 covers 8 bases. CDR3 in DNA: TGCGCCAGCAGCCCTACTCTAGGAGCGGGGGGCACAGATACGCAGTATTTT. Translating gives CASSPTLGAGGTDTQYF.